This T cell receptor (beta chain) stems from a study of T-cell memory formation after mild COVID-19. Study-wide results and caveats: Pre-infection memory contained some responding clones, which suggested that cross-reactive memory had joined. Clones that shrank (day 15 to 85) were balanced CD4/CD8, whereas later expanders leaned CD4+.

Constant-segment-primed 5'RACE gave TCR alpha and TCR beta cDNA libraries with sample barcodes and UMIs. One entry per CDR3 protein, called by TCRdb with MiXCR from the 5' RACE reads. The sample yields 70,000 to 95,000 distinct CDR3 sequences, roughly 13% seen once. As regards this clonotype: Its cognate antigen is unknown.

Germline values: CDR1 SEHNR, CDR2 FQNEAQ (reference sequence). The CDR3 length is 13 residues. Trimming removed 4 bases from V and 6 bases from J, with 13 bases in between. This TCR was sampled from a man aged 18 to 30 who had mild COVID-19 (a few samples of this study predate the infection). Cell type and time point are not known. Input material: PBMCs or a T cell subset sorted from them (not recorded which). The rearrangement joins TRBV7-9 to TRBJ2-7; D unclear. DNA of the CDR3: TGTGCCAGCAGCTCCTCCCCACTACGCGAGCAGTACTTC. This gives the protein CASSSSPLREQYF. Variable domain in full (rest from reference TRBV7-9 and TRBJ2-7): DTGVSQNPRHKITKRGQNVTFRCDPISEHNRLYWYRQTLGQGPEFLTYFQNEAQLEKSRLLSDRFSAERPKGSFSTLEIQRTEQGDSAMYLCASSSSPLREQYFGPGTRLTVT.